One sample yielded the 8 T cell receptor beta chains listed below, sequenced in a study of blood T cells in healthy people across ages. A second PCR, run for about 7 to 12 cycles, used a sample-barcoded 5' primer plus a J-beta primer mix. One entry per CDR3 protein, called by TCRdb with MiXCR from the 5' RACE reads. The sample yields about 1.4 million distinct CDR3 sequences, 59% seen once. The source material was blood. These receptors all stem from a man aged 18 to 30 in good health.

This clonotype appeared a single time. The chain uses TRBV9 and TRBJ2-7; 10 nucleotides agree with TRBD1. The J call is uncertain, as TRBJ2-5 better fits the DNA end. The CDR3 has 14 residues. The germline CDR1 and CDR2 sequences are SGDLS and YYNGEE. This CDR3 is CASGQGGRSETQYF. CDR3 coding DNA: TGTGCCAGCGGACAGGGGGGCCGTAGCGAGACCCAGTACTTC.

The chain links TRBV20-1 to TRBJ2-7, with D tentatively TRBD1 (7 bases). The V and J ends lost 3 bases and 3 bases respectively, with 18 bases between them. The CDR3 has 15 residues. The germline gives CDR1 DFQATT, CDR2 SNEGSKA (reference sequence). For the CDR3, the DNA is TGCAGTGCTAGGGCAGGGGGTGTCGGGGGCTACGAGCAGTACTTC. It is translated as CSARAGGVGGYEQYF.

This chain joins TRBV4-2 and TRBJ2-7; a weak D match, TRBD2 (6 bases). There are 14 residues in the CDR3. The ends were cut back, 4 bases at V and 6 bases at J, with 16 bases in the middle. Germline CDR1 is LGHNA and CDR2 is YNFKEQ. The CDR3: CASSPQTGAAEQYF. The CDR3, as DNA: TGTGCCAGCAGCCCGCAGACGGGAGCCGCCGAGCAGTACTTC.

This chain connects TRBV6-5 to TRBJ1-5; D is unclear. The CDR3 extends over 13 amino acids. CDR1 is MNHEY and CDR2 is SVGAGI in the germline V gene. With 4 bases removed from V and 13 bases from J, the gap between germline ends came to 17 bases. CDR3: CASSSSLGLPQHF. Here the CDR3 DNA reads TGTGCCAGCAGTTCATCACTGGGATTGCCTCAGCATTTT.

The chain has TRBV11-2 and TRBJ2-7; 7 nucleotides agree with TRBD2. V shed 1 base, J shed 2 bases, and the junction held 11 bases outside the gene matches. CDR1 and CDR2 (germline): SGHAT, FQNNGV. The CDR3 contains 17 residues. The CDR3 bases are TGTGCCAGCAGCTTAGGATATCGGGCTAGCGGAACCTACGAGCAGTACTTC. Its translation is CASSLGYRASGTYEQYF.

Written as DNA, the CDR3 is TGTGCCAGCAGTCCTACCAACGTTGAATGGTACTTC. Protein: CASSPTNVEWYF. This chain uses TRBV6-2 or TRBV6-3 with TRBJ2-7; D unclear. V was trimmed by 5 bases and J by 12 bases, leaving 17 bases between them. The CDR3 loop spans 12 amino acids. The V gene's germline CDR1 is MNHEY and CDR2 SVGEGT.

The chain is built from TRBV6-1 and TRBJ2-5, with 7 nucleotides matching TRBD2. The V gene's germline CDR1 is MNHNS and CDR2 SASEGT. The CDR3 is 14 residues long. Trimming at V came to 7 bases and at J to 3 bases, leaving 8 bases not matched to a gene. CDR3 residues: CASTSLAVKETQYF. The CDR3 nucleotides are TGTGCCAGCACGTCTCTAGCGGTGAAAGAGACCCAGTACTTC.

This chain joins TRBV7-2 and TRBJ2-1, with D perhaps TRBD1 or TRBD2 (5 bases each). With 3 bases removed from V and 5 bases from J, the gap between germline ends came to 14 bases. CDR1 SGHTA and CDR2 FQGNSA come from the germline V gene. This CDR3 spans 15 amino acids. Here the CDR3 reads CASSFHVPGHNEQFF. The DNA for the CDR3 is TGTGCCAGCAGCTTCCATGTCCCGGGACACAATGAGCAGTTCTTC.